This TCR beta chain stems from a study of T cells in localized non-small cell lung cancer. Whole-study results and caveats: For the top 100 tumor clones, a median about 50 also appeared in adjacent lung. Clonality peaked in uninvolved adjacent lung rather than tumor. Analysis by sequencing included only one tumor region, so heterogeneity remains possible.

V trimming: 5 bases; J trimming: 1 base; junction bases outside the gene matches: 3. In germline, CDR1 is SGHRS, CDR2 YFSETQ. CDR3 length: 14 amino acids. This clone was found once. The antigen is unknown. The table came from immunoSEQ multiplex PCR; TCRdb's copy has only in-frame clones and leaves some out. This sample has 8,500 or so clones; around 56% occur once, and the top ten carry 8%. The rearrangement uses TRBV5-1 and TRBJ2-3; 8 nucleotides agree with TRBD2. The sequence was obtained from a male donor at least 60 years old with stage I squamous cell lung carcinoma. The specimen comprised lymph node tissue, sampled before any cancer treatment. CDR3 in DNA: TGCGCCAGCAGGACGACTAGCGGCACAGATACGCAGTATTTT. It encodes CASRTTSGTDTQYF.